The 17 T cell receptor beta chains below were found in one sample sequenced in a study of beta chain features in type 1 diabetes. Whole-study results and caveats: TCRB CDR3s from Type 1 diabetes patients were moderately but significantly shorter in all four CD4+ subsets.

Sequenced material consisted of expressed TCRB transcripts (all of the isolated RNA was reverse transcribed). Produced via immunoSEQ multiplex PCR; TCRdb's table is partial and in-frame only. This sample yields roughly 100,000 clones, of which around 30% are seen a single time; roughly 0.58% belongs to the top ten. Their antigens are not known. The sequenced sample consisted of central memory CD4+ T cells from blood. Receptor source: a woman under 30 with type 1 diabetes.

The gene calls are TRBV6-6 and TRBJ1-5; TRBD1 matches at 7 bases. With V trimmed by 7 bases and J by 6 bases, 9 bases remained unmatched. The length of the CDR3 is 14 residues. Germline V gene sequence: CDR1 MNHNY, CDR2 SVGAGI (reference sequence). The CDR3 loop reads CASIGQGGGQPQHF. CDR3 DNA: TGTGCCAGCATAGGGCAGGGGGGAGGTCAGCCCCAGCATTTT.

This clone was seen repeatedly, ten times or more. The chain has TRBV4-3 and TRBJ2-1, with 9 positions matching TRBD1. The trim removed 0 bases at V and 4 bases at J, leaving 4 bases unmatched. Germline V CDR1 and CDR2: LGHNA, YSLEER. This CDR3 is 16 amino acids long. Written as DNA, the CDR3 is TGCGCCAGCAGCCAAGATCGGGACAGGGAATACAATGAGCAGTTCTTC. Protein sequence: CASSQDRDREYNEQFF.

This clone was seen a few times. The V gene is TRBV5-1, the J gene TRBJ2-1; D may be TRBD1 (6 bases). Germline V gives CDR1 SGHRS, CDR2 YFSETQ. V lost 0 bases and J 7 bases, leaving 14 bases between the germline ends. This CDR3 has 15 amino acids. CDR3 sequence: CASSLGGQGTNEQFF. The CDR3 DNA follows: TGCGCCAGCAGCTTGGGGGGGCAGGGGACAAATGAGCAGTTCTTC.

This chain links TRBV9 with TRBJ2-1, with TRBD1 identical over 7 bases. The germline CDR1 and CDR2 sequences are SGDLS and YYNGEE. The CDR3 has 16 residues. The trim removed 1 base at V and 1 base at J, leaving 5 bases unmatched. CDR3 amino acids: CASSVKGAGSYNEQFF. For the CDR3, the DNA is TGTGCCAGCAGCGTAAAGGGGGCTGGATCCTACAATGAGCAGTTCTTC.

CDR3 coding DNA: TGTGCCAGCAGCGGCAGACTAGCGGGGGAGGAGACCCAGTACTTC. Translating it yields CASSGRLAGEETQYF. J is TRBJ2-5 and V is TRBV7-2; 12 bases map to TRBD2. The germline V gene has CDR1 SGHTA and CDR2 FQGNSA. The CDR3 loop spans 15 amino acids. With V trimmed by 5 bases and J by 5 bases, 6 bases remained unmatched.

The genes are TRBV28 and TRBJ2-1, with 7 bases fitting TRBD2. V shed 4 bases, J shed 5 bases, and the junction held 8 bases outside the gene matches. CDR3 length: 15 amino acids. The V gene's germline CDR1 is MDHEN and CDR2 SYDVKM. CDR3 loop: CASSYGGRGDNEQFF. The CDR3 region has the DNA TGTGCCAGCAGTTATGGCGGGAGAGGGGACAATGAGCAGTTCTTC.

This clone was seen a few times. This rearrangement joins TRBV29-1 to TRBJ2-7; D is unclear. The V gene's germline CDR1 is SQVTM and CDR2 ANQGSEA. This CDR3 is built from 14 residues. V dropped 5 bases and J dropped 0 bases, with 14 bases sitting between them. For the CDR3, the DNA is TGCAGCGTTATACAAGACTTTCCCTCCTACGAGCAGTACGTC. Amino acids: CSVIQDFPSYEQYV.

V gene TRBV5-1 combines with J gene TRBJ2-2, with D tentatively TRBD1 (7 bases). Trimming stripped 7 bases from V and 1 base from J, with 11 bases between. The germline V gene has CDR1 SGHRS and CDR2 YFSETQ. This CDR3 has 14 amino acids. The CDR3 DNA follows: TGCGCCAGCTGCGGGACAGTGAACACCGGGGAGCTGTTTTTT. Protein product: CASCGTVNTGELFF. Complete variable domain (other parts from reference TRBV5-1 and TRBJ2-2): KAGVTQTPRYLIKTRGQQVTLSCSPISGHRSVSWYQQTPGQGLQFLFEYFSETQRNKGNFPGRFSGRQFSNSRSEMNVSTLELGDSALYLCASCGTVNTGELFFGEGSRLTVL.

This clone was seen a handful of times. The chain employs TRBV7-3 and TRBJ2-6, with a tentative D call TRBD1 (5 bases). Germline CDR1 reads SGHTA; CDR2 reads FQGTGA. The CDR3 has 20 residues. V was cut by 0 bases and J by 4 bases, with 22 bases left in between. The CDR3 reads CASSLTQLGQGPLGANVLTF. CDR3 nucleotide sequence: TGTGCCAGCAGCTTAACTCAACTTGGGCAGGGTCCTCTGGGGGCCAACGTCCTGACTTTC.

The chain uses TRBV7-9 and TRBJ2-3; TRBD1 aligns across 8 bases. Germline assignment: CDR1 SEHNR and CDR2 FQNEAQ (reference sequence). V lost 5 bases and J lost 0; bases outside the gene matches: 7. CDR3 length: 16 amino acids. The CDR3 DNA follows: TGTGCCAGCAGCACCGGACAGGGCACTAGCACAGATACGCAGTATTTT. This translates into CASSTGQGTSTDTQYF.

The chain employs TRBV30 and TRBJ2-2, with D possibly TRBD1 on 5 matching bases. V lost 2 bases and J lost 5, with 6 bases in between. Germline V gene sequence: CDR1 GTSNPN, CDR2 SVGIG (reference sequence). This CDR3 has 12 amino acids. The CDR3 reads CAWSRGTGELFF. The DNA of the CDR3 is TGTGCCTGGAGTAGGGGAACCGGGGAGCTGTTTTTT.

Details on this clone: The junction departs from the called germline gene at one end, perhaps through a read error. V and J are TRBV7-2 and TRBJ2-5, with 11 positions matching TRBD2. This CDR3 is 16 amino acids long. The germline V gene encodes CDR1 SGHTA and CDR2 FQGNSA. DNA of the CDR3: TGTGCCAGCAGGTTAGCGGGAGGGCCGAGCCAAGAGACCCAGTACTTC. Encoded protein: CASRLAGGPSQETQYF.

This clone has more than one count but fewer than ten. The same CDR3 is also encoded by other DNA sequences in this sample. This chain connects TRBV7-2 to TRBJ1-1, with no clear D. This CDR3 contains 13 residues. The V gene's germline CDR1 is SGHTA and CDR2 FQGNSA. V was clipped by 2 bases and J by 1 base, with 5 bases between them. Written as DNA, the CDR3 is TGTGCCAGCAGCTTACAGGAGAACACTGAAGCTTTCTTT. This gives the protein CASSLQENTEAFF.

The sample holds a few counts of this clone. DNA of the CDR3: TGCGCCAGCAGCCCCGACGACAGGGTGAGGGGCACAGATACGCAGTATTTT. Protein: CASSPDDRVRGTDTQYF. The chain uses TRBV5-1 and TRBJ2-3; TRBD1 aligns across 7 bases. The CDR3 consists of 17 residues. V was pared by 4 bases and J by 1 base, with 12 bases of the junction left unmatched. Germline CDR1 reads SGHRS; CDR2 reads YFSETQ.

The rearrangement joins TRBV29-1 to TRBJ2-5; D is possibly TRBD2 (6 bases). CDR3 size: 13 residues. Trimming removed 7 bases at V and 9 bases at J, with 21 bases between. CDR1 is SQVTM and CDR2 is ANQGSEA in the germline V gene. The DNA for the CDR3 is TGCAGCGCCGGGTTTGGAGGGGTCGGGGCCCAGTACTTC. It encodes CSAGFGGVGAQYF.

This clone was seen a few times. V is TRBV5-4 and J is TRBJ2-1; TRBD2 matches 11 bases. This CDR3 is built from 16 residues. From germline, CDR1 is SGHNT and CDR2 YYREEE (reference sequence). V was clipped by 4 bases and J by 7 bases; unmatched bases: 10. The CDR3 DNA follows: TGTGCCAGCAGCGGACGGACTAGCGGGTTGGGGAATGAGCAGTTCTTC. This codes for CASSGRTSGLGNEQFF.

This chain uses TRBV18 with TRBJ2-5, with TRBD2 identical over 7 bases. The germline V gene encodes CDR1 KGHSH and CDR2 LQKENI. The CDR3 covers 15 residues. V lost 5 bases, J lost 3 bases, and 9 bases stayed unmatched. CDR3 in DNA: TGTGCCAGCTCAAAAAGGCCTACTAGCGAAGAGACCCAGTACTTC. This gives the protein CASSKRPTSEETQYF.